This T cell receptor (beta chain) comes out of a study of blood T cell repertoires in COVID-19. Study overall: Sites in the United States, Italy and Spain provided acute and convalescent COVID-19 samples. In each case, the material was cDNA or gDNA derived from T cells, B-cell-depleted T cells, or PBMCs.

The CDR3 is made up of 14 amino acids. Per the germline V gene, CDR1 is SGHDN and CDR2 is FVKESK. V lost 4 bases, J lost 1 base, and 7 bases lay in between. TCRdb's table, derived via immunoSEQ multiplex PCR, lists solely in-frame clones and lacks some. Seen here are about 170,000 clones, 65% to 85% observed once, and the top ten hold 9.5% to 13%. V and J are TRBV14 and TRBJ2-2; D unresolved. This TCR was recovered from a man between 65 and 85 years old with active or convalescent COVID-19. The sequencing input was peripheral blood. CDR3 sequence (DNA): TGTGCCAGCAGCCGACAACAGAACACCGGGGAGCTGTTTTTT. It codes for CASSRQQNTGELFF.